The T cell receptor (beta chain) under discussion was sequenced for a study of CD8 T cells in ankylosing spondylitis. Quantitative 5'-RACE with molecular barcodes generated TCR beta libraries. TCRdb re-called the 5' RACE reads with MiXCR, one entry per CDR3 protein. This table holds 700,000 to 850,000 distinct CDR3 sequences, 12% found once. Broader study findings: CD8+ by phenotype, disease-linked clones were relatively rare in peripheral blood. According to the report, clones linked to the disease were significantly enriched in matched synovial fluid samples taken from ankylosing spondylitis patients. Made up of eight or nine highly homologous variants, a TCR beta motif appeared characteristic of ankylosing spondylitis blood.

There are a few counts of this clonotype. Its antigen is still unknown. This TCR was recovered from a male donor with ankylosing spondylitis. The sequencing input was blood, either unsorted or a sorted T cell fraction (not recorded which).

The CDR3 DNA sequence: TGTGCCAGCAGCTTAGTAGGGCCTGGCGAGCAGTACTTC. It yields the protein CASSLVGPGEQYF. This chain joins TRBV7-2 and TRBJ2-7; unclear D gene. The CDR3 runs 13 residues. V lost 1 base and J 6 bases, leaving 10 bases between the germline ends. Germline V gives CDR1 SGHTA, CDR2 FQGNSA.